This T cell receptor (beta chain) was profiled in a study of a mutant IDH1 vaccine in newly diagnosed glioma. Indicated time point: baseline, week 1 (first vaccination visit). Treatment specified: pre-vaccination baseline after standard-of-care therapy. Profiled with immunoSEQ multiplex PCR; TCRdb holds only in-frame clones, not every one. The table includes 60,000 to 75,000 clones, around 83% detected once. The clonotype was recovered from a woman aged 18-29 years with glioma. Some clones in this sample may be carry-over from other donors' samples. This specimen was peripheral blood mononuclear cells (PBMCs), taken from a glioma patient treated with radiotherapy, temozolomide or both.

CDR3 in amino acids: CASSPGTGGNQPQHF. For the CDR3, the DNA is TGTGCCAGCTCACCAGGGACAGGGGGCAATCAGCCCCAGCATTTT. The chain recombines TRBV18 with TRBJ1-5, with 10 bases fitting TRBD1. The germline V gene has CDR1 KGHSH and CDR2 LQKENI. Trimming at V came to 2 bases and at J to 2 bases, leaving 0 bases not matched to a gene. The CDR3 extends over 15 amino acids. The whole variable domain, filled in from reference TRBV18 and TRBJ1-5, reads NAGVMQNPRHLVRRRGQEARLRCSPMKGHSHVYWYRQLPEEGLKFMVYLQKENIIDESGMPKERFSAEFPKEGPSILRIQQVVRGDSAAYFCASSPGTGGNQPQHFGDGTRLSIL.